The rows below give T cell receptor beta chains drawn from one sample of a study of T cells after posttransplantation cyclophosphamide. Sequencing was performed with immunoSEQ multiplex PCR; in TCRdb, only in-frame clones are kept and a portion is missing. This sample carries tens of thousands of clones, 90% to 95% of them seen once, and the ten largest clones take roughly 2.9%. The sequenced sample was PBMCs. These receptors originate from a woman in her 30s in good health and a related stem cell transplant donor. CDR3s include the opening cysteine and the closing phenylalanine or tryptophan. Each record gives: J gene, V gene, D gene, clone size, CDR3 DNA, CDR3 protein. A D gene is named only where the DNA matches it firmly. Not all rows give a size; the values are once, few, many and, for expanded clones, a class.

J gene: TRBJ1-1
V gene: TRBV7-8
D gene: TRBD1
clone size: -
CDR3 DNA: TGTGCCAGCAGCCTATGGACAGGGAAGAACACTGAAGCTTTCTTT
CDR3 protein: CASSLWTGKNTEAFF

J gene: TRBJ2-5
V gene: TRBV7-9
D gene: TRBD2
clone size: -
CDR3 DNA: TGTGCCAGCAGCTTAGCTTCTGGGAGGGGTAGAGAGACCCAGTACTTC
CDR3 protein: CASSLASGRGRETQYF

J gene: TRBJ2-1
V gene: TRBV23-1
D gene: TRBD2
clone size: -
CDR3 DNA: TGCGCCAGCAGTCAAGGGACTACCAATTACAATGAGCAGTTCTTC
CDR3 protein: CASSQGTTNYNEQFF

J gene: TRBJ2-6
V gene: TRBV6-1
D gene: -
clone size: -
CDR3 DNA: TGTGCCAGCAGTGAAGGCCCCAGAGGGTACGGGGCCAACGTCCTGACTTTC
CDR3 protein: CASSEGPRGYGANVLTF

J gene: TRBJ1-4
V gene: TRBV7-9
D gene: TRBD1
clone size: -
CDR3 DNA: TGTGCCAGCAGCCCCGGCCAGGGGGCGCGGGGTGAAAAACTGTTTTTT
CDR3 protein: CASSPGQGARGEKLFF

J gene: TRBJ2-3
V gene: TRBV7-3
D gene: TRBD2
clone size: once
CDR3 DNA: TGTGCCAGCAGTCAAAGGCTAGCGGGGGATACGCAGTATTTT
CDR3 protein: CASSQRLAGDTQYF

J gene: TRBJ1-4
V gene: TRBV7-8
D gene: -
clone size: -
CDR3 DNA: TGTGCCAGCAGGGCCCGGGACGGCTTTTTCGAAAAACTGTTTTTT
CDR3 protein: CASRARDGFFEKLFF

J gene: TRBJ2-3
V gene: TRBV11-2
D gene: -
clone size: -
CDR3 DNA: TGTGCCAGCAGAAGTATCTGGGGAGATACGCAGTATTTT
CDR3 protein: CASRSIWGDTQYF

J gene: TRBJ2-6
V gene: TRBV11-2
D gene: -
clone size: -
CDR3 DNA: TGTGCCAGCAGCTTACGAGGGGCTGGGGCCAACGTCCTGACTTTC
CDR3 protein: CASSLRGAGANVLTF

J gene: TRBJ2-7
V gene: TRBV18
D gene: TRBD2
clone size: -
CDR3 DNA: TGTGCCAGCTCACCACCGGGACTAGCGGGGGCAAGACGAGGGCAGTACTTC
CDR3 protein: CASSPPGLAGARRGQYF

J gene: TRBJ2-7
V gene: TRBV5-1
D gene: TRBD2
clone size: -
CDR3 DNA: TGCGCCAGCAGGATTAGCGGGGGGGCTTTCGAGCAGTACTTC
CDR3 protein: CASRISGGAFEQYF

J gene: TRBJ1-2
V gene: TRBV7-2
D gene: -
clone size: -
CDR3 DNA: TGTGCCAGCAGTTATTCGGGATTCTATGGCTACACCTTC
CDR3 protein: CASSYSGFYGYTF

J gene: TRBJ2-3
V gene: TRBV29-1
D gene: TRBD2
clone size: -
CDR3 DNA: TGCAGCGTTGTGGCACTAGCGGGGGGAGATACGCAGTATTTT
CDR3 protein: CSVVALAGGDTQYF

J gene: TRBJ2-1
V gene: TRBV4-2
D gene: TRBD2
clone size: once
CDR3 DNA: TGTGCCAGCAGCGCCGGGACTAGCGGGGGGGCCTACAATGAGCAGTTCTTC
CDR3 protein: CASSAGTSGGAYNEQFF

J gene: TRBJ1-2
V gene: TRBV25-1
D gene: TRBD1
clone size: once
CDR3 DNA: TGTGCCAGCAGTGATTACCGACAGGGCGAGCTCTATGGCTACACCTTC
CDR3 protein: CASSDYRQGELYGYTF

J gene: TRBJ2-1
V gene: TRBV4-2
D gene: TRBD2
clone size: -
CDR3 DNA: TGTGCCAGCAGCCAAGGGAACCAGCGGGGGGACGAGCAGTTCTTC
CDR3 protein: CASSQGNQRGDEQFF

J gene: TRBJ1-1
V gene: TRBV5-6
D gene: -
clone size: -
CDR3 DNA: TGTGCCAGCAGCTTGCGGGAGATGAACACTGAAGCTTTCTTT
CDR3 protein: CASSLREMNTEAFF

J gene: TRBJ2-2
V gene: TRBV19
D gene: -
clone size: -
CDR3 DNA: TGTGCCAGTACCGGGGTGAACACCGGGGAGCTGTTTTTT
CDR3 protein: CASTGVNTGELFF

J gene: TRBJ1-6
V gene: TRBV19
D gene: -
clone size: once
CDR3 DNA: TGTGCCAGTAACCGACAGAGCTCCTATAATTCACCCCTCCACTTT
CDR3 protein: CASNRQSSYNSPLHF

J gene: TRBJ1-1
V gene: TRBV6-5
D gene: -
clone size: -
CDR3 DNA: TGTGCCAGCAGTTACGGCGGGAACACTGAAGCTTTCTTT
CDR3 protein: CASSYGGNTEAFF

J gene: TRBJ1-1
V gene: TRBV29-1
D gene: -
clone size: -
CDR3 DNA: TGCAGCGTACGAACACGCCTGGGGGACACTGAAGCTTTCTTT
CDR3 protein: CSVRTRLGDTEAFF

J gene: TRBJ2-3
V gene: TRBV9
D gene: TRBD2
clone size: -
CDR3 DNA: TGTGCCAGCAGCGTAGATGATGTGCTAGCGGCTAGCACAGATACGCAGTATTTT
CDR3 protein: CASSVDDVLAASTDTQYF

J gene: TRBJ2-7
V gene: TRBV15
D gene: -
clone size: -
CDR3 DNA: TGTGCCACCAGCAGACCCTTCTACGAGCAGTACTTC
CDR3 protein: CATSRPFYEQYF

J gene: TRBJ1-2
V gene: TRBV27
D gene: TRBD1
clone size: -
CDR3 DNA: TGTGCCAGCAGTCCTAACCCACCAGGGGGTAGTGGCTACACCTTC
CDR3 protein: CASSPNPPGGSGYTF

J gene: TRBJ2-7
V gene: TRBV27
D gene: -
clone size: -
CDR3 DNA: TGTGCCAGCAGTTTAGGTTCTCCAAGTGCCTACGAGCAGTACTTC
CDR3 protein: CASSLGSPSAYEQYF

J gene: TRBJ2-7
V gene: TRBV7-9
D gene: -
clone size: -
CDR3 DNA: TGTGCCAGCAGCTCGACAGCCGCCTACGAGCAGTACTTC
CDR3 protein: CASSSTAAYEQYF

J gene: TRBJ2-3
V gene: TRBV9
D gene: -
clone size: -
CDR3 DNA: TGTGCCAGCAGCGTAGATGTCAGGGGAGGTGATACGCAGTATTTT
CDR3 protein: CASSVDVRGGDTQYF

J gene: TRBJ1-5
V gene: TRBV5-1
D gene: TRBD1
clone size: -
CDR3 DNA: TGCGCCAGCAGCTTTGACAGGGATCAGCCCCAGCATTTT
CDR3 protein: CASSFDRDQPQHF

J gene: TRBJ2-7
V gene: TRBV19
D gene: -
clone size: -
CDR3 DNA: TGTGCCAGTAGTATTTCTGGAGGAACCTACGAGCAGTACTTC
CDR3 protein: CASSISGGTYEQYF

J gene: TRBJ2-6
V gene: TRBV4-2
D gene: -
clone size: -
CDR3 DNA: TGTGCCAGCAGCCAAGGACCGAACTCTGGGGCCAACGTCCTGACTTTC
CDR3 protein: CASSQGPNSGANVLTF

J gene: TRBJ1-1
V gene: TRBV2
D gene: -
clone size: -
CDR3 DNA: TGTGCCAGCCGGGGGGGCACTGAAGCTTTCTTT
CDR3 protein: CASRGGTEAFF

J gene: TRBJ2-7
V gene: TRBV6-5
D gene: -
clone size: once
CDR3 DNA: TGTGCCAGCAGTTACTCGTTGTTAGGCTCCTACGAGCAGTACTTC
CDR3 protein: CASSYSLLGSYEQYF

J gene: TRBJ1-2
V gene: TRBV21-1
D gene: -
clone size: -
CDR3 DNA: TGTGCCAGTCGTGACCCGGGACAGCCCTATGGCTACACCTTC
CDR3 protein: CASRDPGQPYGYTF

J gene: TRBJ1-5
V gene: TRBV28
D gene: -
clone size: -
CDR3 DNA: TGTGCCAGCAGTCTCCTTGGAGTTCCGGAACGCGACCAGCCCCAGCATTTT
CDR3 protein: CASSLLGVPERDQPQHF

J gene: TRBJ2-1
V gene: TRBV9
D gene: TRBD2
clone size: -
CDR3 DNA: TGTGCCAGCAGCCCGGGACTAGCGGGGGGCGGGGAGCAGTTCTTC
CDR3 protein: CASSPGLAGGGEQFF

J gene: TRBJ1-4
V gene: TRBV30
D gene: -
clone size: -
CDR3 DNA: TGTGCCTGGAGTAGGCGGGAGGGTAGTTATGAAAAACTGTTTTTT
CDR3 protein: CAWSRREGSYEKLFF

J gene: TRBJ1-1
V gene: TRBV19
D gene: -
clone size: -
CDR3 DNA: TGTGCCAGTAGTATCACGGTCGCCACTGAAGCTTTCTTT
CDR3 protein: CASSITVATEAFF

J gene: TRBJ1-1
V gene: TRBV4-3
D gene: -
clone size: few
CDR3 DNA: TGCGCCAGCAGCCAAGGTTTCAGGGGCCTCTTCACTGAAGCTTTCTTT
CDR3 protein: CASSQGFRGLFTEAFF

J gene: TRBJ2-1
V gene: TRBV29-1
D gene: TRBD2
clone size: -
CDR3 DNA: TGCAGCGTCGTCGGACTAGCGGAGAATGAGCAGTTCTTC
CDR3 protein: CSVVGLAENEQFF

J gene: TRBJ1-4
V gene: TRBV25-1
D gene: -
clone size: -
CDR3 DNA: TGTGCCAGCGGATTCTCGGGGGCTGAAAAACTGTTTTTT
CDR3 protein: CASGFSGAEKLFF

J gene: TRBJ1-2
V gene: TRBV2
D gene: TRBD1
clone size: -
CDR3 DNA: TGTGCCAGCAGGGGTGACAGGGGGAATCACTATGGCTACACCTTC
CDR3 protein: CASRGDRGNHYGYTF

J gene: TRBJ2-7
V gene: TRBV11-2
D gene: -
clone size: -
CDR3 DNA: TGTGCCAGCAGCACCCATCGGTCCTACGAGCAGTACTTC
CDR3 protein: CASSTHRSYEQYF

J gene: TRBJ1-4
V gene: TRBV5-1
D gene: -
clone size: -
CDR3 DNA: TGCGCCAGCAGCCGGCGTGACGCTACTAAAAATGAAAAACTGTTTTTT
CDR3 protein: CASSRRDATKNEKLFF

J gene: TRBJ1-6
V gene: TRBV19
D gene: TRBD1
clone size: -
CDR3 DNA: TGTGCCAGTAGTCCACAGGGGCAGTTCTGGTCCTATAATTCACCCCTCCACTTT
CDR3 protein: CASSPQGQFWSYNSPLHF

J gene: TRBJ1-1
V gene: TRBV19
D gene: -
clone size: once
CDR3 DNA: TGTGCCAGTAGTCACCTGGGGGGGTTCCGCACTGAAGCTTTCTTT
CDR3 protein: CASSHLGGFRTEAFF

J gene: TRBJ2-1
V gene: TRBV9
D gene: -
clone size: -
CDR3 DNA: TGTGCCAGCAGCGTAGATGGGGGCGCTTACAATGAGCAGTTCTTC
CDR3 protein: CASSVDGGAYNEQFF

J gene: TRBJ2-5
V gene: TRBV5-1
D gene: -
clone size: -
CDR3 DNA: TGCGCCAGCAGCTCTGGAGGGCAGCAAGAGACCCAGTACTTC
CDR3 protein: CASSSGGQQETQYF

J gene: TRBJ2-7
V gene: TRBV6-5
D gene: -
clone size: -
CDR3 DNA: TGTGCCAGCAGTTCGGCCTTACCGGGGGAGCAGTACTTC
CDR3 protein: CASSSALPGEQYF

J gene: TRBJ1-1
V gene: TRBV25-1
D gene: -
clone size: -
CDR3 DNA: TGTGCCAGCAGGCCTTACATGGGTGGCACTGAAGCTTTCTTT
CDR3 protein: CASRPYMGGTEAFF

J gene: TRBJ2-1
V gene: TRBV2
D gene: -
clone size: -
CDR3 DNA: TGTGCCAGCAGTGAAATGGCAGGAACGTACAATGAGCAGTTCTTC
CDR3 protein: CASSEMAGTYNEQFF

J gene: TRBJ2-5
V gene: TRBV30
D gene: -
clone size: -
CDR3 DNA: TGTGCCTGGAGTCTGGGTGAGACCCAGTACTTC
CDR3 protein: CAWSLGETQYF

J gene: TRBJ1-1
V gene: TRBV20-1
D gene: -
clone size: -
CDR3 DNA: TGCAGTGCTATCCCGAACACTGAAGCTTTCTTT
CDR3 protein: CSAIPNTEAFF

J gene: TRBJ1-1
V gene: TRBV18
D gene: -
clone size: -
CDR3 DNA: TGTGCCAGCTCACCACCGAATCGCGGGGGCTTGAACACTGAAGCTTTCTTT
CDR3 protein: CASSPPNRGGLNTEAFF

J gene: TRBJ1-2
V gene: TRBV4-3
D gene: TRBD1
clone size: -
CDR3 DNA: TGCGCCAGCAGCCGACGACAGGGCGGGAGAGATGGCTACACCTTC
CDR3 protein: CASSRRQGGRDGYTF

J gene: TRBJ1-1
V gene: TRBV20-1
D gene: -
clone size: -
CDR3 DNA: TGCAGTGCTAGAGATCCCCCGGGGGCTTTCTTT
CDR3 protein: CSARDPPGAFF

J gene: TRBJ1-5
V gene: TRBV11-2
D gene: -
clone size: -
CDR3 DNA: TGTGCCAGCAGCCCCCGTTGGGGCAATCAGCCCCAGCATTTT
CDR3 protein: CASSPRWGNQPQHF

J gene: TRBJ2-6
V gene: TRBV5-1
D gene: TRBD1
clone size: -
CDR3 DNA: TGCGCCAGCAGCCTCTCCACTGGGACAGCGCACTCTGGGGCCAACGTCCTGACTTTC
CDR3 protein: CASSLSTGTAHSGANVLTF

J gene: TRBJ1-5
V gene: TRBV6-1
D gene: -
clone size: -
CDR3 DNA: TGTGCCAGCAGGGACGAGAGGAGGGCGGTTCAGCCCCAGCATTTT
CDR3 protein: CASRDERRAVQPQHF

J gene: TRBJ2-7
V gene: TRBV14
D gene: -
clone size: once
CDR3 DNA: TGTGCCAGCAGCCAAGATTCGGGTGTCCTCTACGAGCAGTACTTC
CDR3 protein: CASSQDSGVLYEQYF